Following are 27 T cell receptor beta chains from one sample sequenced in a study of identical twins. Using its own MiXCR run on the 5' RACE reads, TCRdb lists one record per CDR3 protein. The sample contains hundreds of thousands of distinct CDR3 sequences, approximately 9% of which appear only once. Source material: memory (CD45RO+) T cells sorted from blood. The receptors originated from a woman aged 18-30 years in good health.

This clonotype was picked up many times. This chain uses TRBV12-3 or TRBV12-4 with TRBJ2-5, with 11 bases matching TRBD2. V shed 6 bases, J shed 3 bases, and the junction held 3 bases outside the gene matches. There are 14 residues in the CDR3. In DNA form, the CDR3 reads TGTGCCAGCAGCTTTAGCGGGGGGGAAGAGACCCAGTACTTC. Its translation is CASSFSGGEETQYF.

This clonotype appeared a single time. A much larger clone is a single base away; this may be a read error. V is TRBV12-3 or TRBV12-4 and J is TRBJ1-5; 9 bases fit TRBD1. This CDR3 spans 15 amino acids. CDR3 nucleotides: TGTGCCAGCAGTCCTTGGGACAGGGTCAATCAGCCCCAGCGTTTT. Translating it yields CASSPWDRVNQPQRF.

This clonotype appeared many times. The chain links TRBV12-3 or TRBV12-4 to TRBJ2-3; D is unresolved. V shed 2 bases and J shed 4 bases, with 19 bases lying between them. This CDR3 is 17 amino acids long. This CDR3 is CASSLSIQSLEADTQYF. The CDR3 bases are TGTGCCAGCAGTTTATCTATCCAAAGCTTAGAGGCAGATACGCAGTATTTT.

This clonotype was recorded at least ten times. V gene TRBV4-3 combines with J gene TRBJ2-1; 9 bases map to TRBD2. J lost 15 bases, V lost 8 bases, and 20 bases had no gene match. From germline, CDR1 is LGHNA and CDR2 YSLEER. The CDR3 sequence is 15 residues long. CDR3 region: CASAPGGNIAGVLFF. Here the CDR3 DNA reads TGCGCCAGCGCCCCAGGCGGCAATATAGCGGGAGTTTTGTTCTTC.

This clonotype has only a few counts. This chain connects TRBV6-1 to TRBJ2-2; 9 bases agree with TRBD1. The CDR3 runs to 14 residues. V gave up 5 bases and J gave up 5 bases; unmatched junction bases: 3. CDR1 MNHNS and CDR2 SASEGT come from the germline V gene. CDR3 DNA sequence: TGTGCCAGCAGTAAAGACAGGGGGACCGGGGAGCTGTTTTTT. Translating gives CASSKDRGTGELFF.

J is TRBJ2-1 and V is TRBV19, with a possible D match to TRBD1 (6 bases). CDR1 is LNHDA, CDR2 SQIVND, per germline (reference sequence). The ends were cut back, 8 bases at V and 6 bases at J, with 14 bases in the middle. The CDR3 covers 13 residues. The CDR3 bases are TGTGCCAGTTGGGACAACCTGAGCAATGAGCAGTTCTTC. This gives the protein CASWDNLSNEQFF.

Many counts were recorded for this clonotype. The chain couples TRBV7-6 to TRBJ1-1, with D possibly being TRBD1 (5 bases). CDR3 size: 13 residues. The V gene's germline CDR1 is SGHVS and CDR2 FNYEAQ. V lost 10 bases, J lost 1 base, and 13 bases lay in between. The CDR3 spells CAIGRGANTEAFF. DNA for the CDR3: TGTGCCATCGGACGTGGGGCGAACACTGAAGCTTTCTTT.

This clonotype was seen a few times. The chain carries TRBV5-1 and TRBJ2-1, with 7 bases lining up with TRBD1. This CDR3 comprises 15 residues. CDR1 is SGHRS, CDR2 YFSETQ, per germline. Trimming cost V 4 bases and J 5 bases; bases outside gene matches: 9. The CDR3 region is CASSRRQGFDNEQFF. CDR3 DNA: TGCGCCAGCAGCCGTCGACAGGGCTTTGACAATGAGCAGTTCTTC.

At least ten counts were recorded for this clonotype. This chain joins TRBV13 and TRBJ2-5; 7 bases fit TRBD2. The junction had 4 bases not matched to a gene; V was cut back by 1 base and J by 2 bases. In germline, CDR1 is PRHDT, CDR2 FYEKMQ (reference sequence). The CDR3 contains 15 residues. DNA for the CDR3: TGTGCCAGCAGCTTAGCTAGCGGTGTACAAGAGACCCAGTACTTC. Residues: CASSLASGVQETQYF. Filled out from reference TRBV13 and TRBJ2-5, the complete variable domain reads AAGVIQSPRHLIKEKRETATLKCYPIPRHDTVYWYQQGPGQDPQFLISFYEKMQSDKGSIPDRFSAQQFSDYHSELNMSSLELGDSALYFCASSLASGVQETQYFGPGTRLLVL.

This clonotype was seen a handful of times. The CDR3 region is CASSSTGLSSGNTIYF. CDR3 DNA: TGCGCCAGCAGCTCAACAGGGCTAAGCTCTGGAAACACCATATATTTT. V usage is TRBV5-1 and J usage is TRBJ1-3, with a tentative D call TRBD1 (6 bases). V dropped 3 bases and J dropped 0 bases, with 13 bases sitting between them. CDR3 length equals 16 residues. Germline V gene sequence: CDR1 SGHRS, CDR2 YFSETQ.

This clonotype was detected many times. The chain carries TRBV12-3 or TRBV12-4 and TRBJ1-1; 9 bases align to TRBD1. This CDR3 contains 16 residues. V was pared by 6 bases and J by 5 bases, with 13 bases of the junction left unmatched. The CDR3 DNA reads as TGTGCCAGCAGGTACCTCAGACAGGGGGAGAGGACTGAAGCTTTCTTT. Translation: CASRYLRQGERTEAFF.

In this sample, this clonotype turned up a few times. J is TRBJ2-4 and V is TRBV6-1, with 8 bases lining up with TRBD2. With 6 bases clipped from V and 1 base from J, the junction kept 8 bases outside the gene matches. The CDR3 has 16 residues. Per germline, CDR1 MNHNS and CDR2 SASEGT. The CDR3: CASRPTAGVAKNIQYF. The CDR3 coding sequence is TGTGCCAGCAGGCCTACAGCGGGAGTTGCCAAAAACATTCAGTACTTC.

This clonotype came up a few times. The chain combines TRBV20-1 with TRBJ2-2; the match to TRBD2 covers 11 bases. Germline CDR1 reads DFQATT; CDR2 reads SNEGSKA (reference sequence). The CDR3 has 17 residues. J was trimmed by 9 bases and V by 3 bases; bases with no gene match: 15. The chain's CDR3 is CSAREALGLADSRELFF. Here the CDR3 DNA reads TGCAGTGCTAGGGAAGCACTGGGACTAGCGGATAGCCGGGAGCTGTTTTTT.

This clonotype was picked up many times. J is TRBJ2-7 and V is TRBV3-1; 7 bases agree with TRBD1. Trimming at V came to 4 bases and at J to 3 bases, leaving 6 bases not matched to a gene. The germline V gene has CDR1 LGHDT and CDR2 YNNKEL (reference sequence). CDR3 size: 14 residues. The CDR3 nucleotides read TGTGCCAGCAGCCGAAGGACAGGAAGCTACGAGCAGTACTTC. Translating it yields CASSRRTGSYEQYF.

Many counts were recorded for this clonotype. V is TRBV3-1 and J is TRBJ1-5; no definite D call. V was trimmed by 3 bases and J by 10 bases, leaving 16 bases between them. The CDR3 extends over 14 amino acids. CDR1 and CDR2 (germline): LGHDT, YNNKEL (reference sequence). The CDR3 coding sequence is TGTGCCAGCAGCCATAACACGGGTGAGAGTCCCCAGCATTTT. Protein: CASSHNTGESPQHF.

The chain recombines TRBV20-1 with TRBJ2-3; D is ambiguous. The CDR3 loop spans 15 amino acids. Germline V gives CDR1 DFQATT, CDR2 SNEGSKA (reference sequence). Trimming stripped 3 bases from V and 3 bases from J, with 16 bases between. The CDR3 DNA sequence: TGCAGTGCTAGTCCCCCCCAGGCGGAGACAGATACGCAGTATTTT. It is translated as CSASPPQAETDTQYF.

This clonotype was counted between two and nine times. The rearrangement uses TRBV18 and TRBJ2-1; 10 nucleotides agree with TRBD2. Germline V gene sequence: CDR1 KGHSH, CDR2 LQKENI. V dropped 4 bases and J dropped 9; count of bases not matched to a gene: 6. The CDR3 extends over 14 amino acids. The chain's CDR3 is CASSLTSGASEQFF. CDR3 DNA: TGTGCCAGCTCACTCACTAGCGGGGCCAGTGAGCAGTTCTTC.

A few counts support this clonotype. The rearrangement uses TRBV5-1 and TRBJ1-5; unclear D gene. Trimming cost V 0 bases and J 1 base, with 8 bases left between them. The CDR3 runs to 15 residues. Germline CDR1 reads SGHRS; CDR2 reads YFSETQ. The CDR3 DNA sequence: TGCGCCAGCAGCTTGGGGGCTGTCAGCAATCAGCCCCAGCATTTT. Translating it yields CASSLGAVSNQPQHF.

CDR3 residues: CASTHHDLASGGTNTQYF. The DNA for the CDR3 is TGTGCCAGCACCCACCACGATCTAGCTAGCGGGGGGACCAATACGCAGTATTTT. This chain links TRBV9 with TRBJ2-3, with 11 nucleotides matching TRBD2. V lost 6 bases, J lost 7 bases, and 19 bases stayed unmatched. Per germline, CDR1 SGDLS and CDR2 YYNGEE. The CDR3 consists of 18 residues.

This clonotype was seen at least ten times. The CDR3 spells CASRGDSWAQHF. For the CDR3, the DNA is TGTGCCAGCAGGGGGGACAGCTGGGCCCAGCATTTT. The chain employs TRBV12-3 or TRBV12-4 and TRBJ1-5; TRBD1 aligns across 7 bases. Trimming removed 6 bases from V and 11 bases from J; junction bases left unmatched: 7. This CDR3 region has 12 residues.

The sample holds many counts of this clonotype. This chain links TRBV3-1 with TRBJ2-7; TRBD2 is a possible D gene (5 bases). V lost 8 bases, J lost 0 bases, and 11 bases lay in between. Germline-derived CDR1 and CDR2 are LGHDT and YNNKEL (reference sequence). CDR3 length: 13 amino acids. The CDR3 nucleotides are TGTGCCAGCTCCCCGGACTCCTCCTACGAGCAGTACTTC. It translates to CASSPDSSYEQYF.

The chain carries TRBV5-6 and TRBJ2-5; TRBD1 might be the D (5 bases). Trimming removed 4 bases at V and 2 bases at J, with 15 bases between. Germline V gene lookup returns CDR1 SGHDT and CDR2 YYEEEE. This CDR3 is 15 amino acids long. The CDR3 DNA follows: TGTGCCAGCAGCCTGATAGACAGCCCGCAAGAGACCCAGTACTTC. It encodes CASSLIDSPQETQYF. The full variable domain, with the rest looked up from reference TRBV5-6 and TRBJ2-5, is DAGVTQSPTHLIKTRGQQVTLRCSPKSGHDTVSWYQQALGQGPQFIFQYYEEEERQRGNFPDRFSGHQFPNYSSELNVNALLLGDSALYLCASSLIDSPQETQYFGPGTRLLVL.

This chain joins TRBV29-1 and TRBJ1-2, with D perhaps matching TRBD1 (5 bases). The CDR3 is 14 amino acids. Looked up from germline, CDR1 is SQVTM and CDR2 is ANQGSEA. With 7 bases removed from V and 4 bases from J, the gap between germline ends came to 19 bases. CDR3 sequence reads: CSAGASDSPYGYTF. The CDR3 DNA reads as TGCAGCGCCGGGGCGTCAGACAGTCCCTATGGCTACACCTTC.

This clonotype was observed a few times. The V call is TRBV5-1, the J call TRBJ2-3; possible D gene TRBD2, 6 bases. The CDR3 is 17 amino acids. V lost 0 bases, J lost 2 bases, and 16 bases lay in between. Germline CDR1 and CDR2: SGHRS and YFSETQ. CDR3 sequence reads: CASSLAGRREPTDTQYF. DNA of the CDR3: TGCGCCAGCAGCTTGGCCGGCAGGCGGGAACCCACAGATACGCAGTATTTT. Filled out from reference TRBV5-1 and TRBJ2-3, the complete variable domain reads KAGVTQTPRYLIKTRGQQVTLSCSPISGHRSVSWYQQTPGQGLQFLFEYFSETQRNKGNFPGRFSGRQFSNSRSEMNVSTLELGDSALYLCASSLAGRREPTDTQYFGPGTRLTVL.

The rearrangement uses TRBV5-1 and TRBJ2-2; D may be TRBD2 (5 bases). V gave up 0 bases and J gave up 7 bases, with 13 bases separating them. Germline CDR1 and CDR2: SGHRS and YFSETQ. This CDR3 has 15 amino acids. CDR3 sequence (DNA): TGCGCCAGCAGCTTGGTTCTAGCTTCAGGCGGGGAGCTGTTTTTT. Its translation is CASSLVLASGGELFF. Variable domain in full (rest from reference TRBV5-1 and TRBJ2-2): KAGVTQTPRYLIKTRGQQVTLSCSPISGHRSVSWYQQTPGQGLQFLFEYFSETQRNKGNFPGRFSGRQFSNSRSEMNVSTLELGDSALYLCASSLVLASGGELFFGEGSRLTVL.

This clonotype came up a few times. V is TRBV19 and J is TRBJ2-1; perhaps TRBD2 as D (6 bases). With 7 bases removed from V and 4 bases from J, the gap between germline ends came to 17 bases. CDR3 length equals 15 residues. Germline CDR1 LNHDA, CDR2 SQIVND (reference sequence). This chain's CDR3 is CASMALGAGYNEQFF. The CDR3 DNA sequence: TGTGCCAGTATGGCCCTCGGGGCGGGGTACAATGAGCAGTTCTTC.

Ten or more counts support this clonotype. The V and J genes are TRBV25-1 and TRBJ1-2; D gene unclear. Germline V gene lookup returns CDR1 MGHDK and CDR2 SYGVNS. This CDR3 comprises 13 residues. V was clipped by 2 bases and J by 6 bases, with 10 bases between them. CDR3 DNA sequence: TGTGCCAGCAGTGAAATCTACAGAAATGGCTACACCTTC. The encoded protein is CASSEIYRNGYTF.